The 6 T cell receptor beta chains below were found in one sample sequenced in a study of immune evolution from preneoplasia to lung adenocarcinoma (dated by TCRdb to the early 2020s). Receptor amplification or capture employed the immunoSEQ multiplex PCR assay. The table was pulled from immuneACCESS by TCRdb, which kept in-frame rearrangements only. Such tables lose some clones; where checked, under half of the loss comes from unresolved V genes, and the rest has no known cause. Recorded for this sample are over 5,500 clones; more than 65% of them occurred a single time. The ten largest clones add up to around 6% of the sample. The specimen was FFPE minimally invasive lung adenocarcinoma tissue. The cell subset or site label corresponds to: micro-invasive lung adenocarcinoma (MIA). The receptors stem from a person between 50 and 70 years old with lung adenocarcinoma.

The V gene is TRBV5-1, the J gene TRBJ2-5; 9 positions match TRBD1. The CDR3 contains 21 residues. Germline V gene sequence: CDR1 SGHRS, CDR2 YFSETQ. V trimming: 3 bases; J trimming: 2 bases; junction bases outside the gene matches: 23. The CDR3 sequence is CASSWDGGQGQIDALQETQYF. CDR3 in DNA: TGCGCCAGCAGCTGGGACGGTGGACAGGGGCAAATTGACGCCCTTCAAGAGACCCAGTACTTC.

The CDR3 DNA reads TGTGCCAGCAGTTTATCCGCCGGGACTAGCGACGTCAAAAACATTCAGTACTTC. This gives the protein CASSLSAGTSDVKNIQYF. The chain employs TRBV28 and TRBJ2-4, with 10 bases lining up with TRBD2. Germline CDR1 and CDR2: MDHEN and SYDVKM. V lost 1 base to trimming and J lost 3 bases; unmatched junction nucleotides: 9. The CDR3 spans 18 residues.

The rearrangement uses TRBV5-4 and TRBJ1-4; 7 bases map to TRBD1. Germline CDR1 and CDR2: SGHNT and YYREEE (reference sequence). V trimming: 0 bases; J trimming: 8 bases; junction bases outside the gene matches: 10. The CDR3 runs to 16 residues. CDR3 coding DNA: TGTGCCAGCAGCTTGGAGCTTACAGGGGTAAACGAAAAACTGTTTTTT. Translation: CASSLELTGVNEKLFF.

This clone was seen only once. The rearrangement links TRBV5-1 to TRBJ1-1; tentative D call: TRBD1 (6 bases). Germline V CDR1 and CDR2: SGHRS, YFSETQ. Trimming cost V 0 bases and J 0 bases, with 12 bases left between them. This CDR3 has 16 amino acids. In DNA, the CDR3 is TGCGCCAGCAGCTTGGCATTCGGGGACATGAACACTGAAGCTTTCTTT. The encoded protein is CASSLAFGDMNTEAFF. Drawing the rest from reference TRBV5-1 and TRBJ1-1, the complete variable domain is KAGVTQTPRYLIKTRGQQVTLSCSPISGHRSVSWYQQTPGQGLQFLFEYFSETQRNKGNFPGRFSGRQFSNSRSEMNVSTLELGDSALYLCASSLAFGDMNTEAFFGQGTRLTVV.

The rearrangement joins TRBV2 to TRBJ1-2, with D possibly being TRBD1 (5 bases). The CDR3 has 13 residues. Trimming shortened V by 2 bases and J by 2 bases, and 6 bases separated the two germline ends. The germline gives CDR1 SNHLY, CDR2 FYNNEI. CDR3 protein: CASSEKGNYGYTF. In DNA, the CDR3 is TGTGCCAGCAGTGAAAAGGGGAACTATGGCTACACCTTC.

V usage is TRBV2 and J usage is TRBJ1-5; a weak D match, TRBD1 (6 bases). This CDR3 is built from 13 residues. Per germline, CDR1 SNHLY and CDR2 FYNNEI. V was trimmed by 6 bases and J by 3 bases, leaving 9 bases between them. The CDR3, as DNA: TGTGCCAGCAGGACAGGTTTCAATCAGCCCCAGCATTTT. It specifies CASRTGFNQPQHF.